In its sample, the clone carrying this TCR beta chain was seen many times. Previously described methods and listed TCR primers were used for bulk TCR libraries. TCRdb reanalysed the PCR reads using MiXCR and keeps one entry per CDR3 protein. Counted here are around 460,000 distinct CDR3 sequences, roughly a fifth occurring once; the ten biggest clones make up around 0.84%. With 2 bases clipped from V and 6 bases from J, the junction kept 3 bases outside the gene matches. Germline CDR1 reads MNHEY; CDR2 reads SVGAGI. The length of the CDR3 is 13 residues. The sample is drawn from a study of molecular identifiers for immune sequencing clone quantification.

The chain carries TRBV6-5 and TRBJ2-7; 8 positions agree with TRBD1. Sequencing was done on a sample of naive CD8+ T cells from blood, with Jurkat cell RNA spiked in. Subset specified: FACS-sorted CD8+CD4-CCR7+CD45RA+ naive T cells. The sequence derives from a human donor in good health. Some libraries in this study had Jurkat cell RNA spiked in. CDR3 in amino acids: CASSYVTGGEQYF. In nucleotides, the CDR3 is TGTGCCAGCAGTTACGTAACAGGGGGCGAGCAGTACTTC.